A single T cell receptor beta chain is shown here with its context. The antigen is unknown. The CDR3 contains 16 residues. The germline V gene encodes CDR1 SGHAT and CDR2 FQNNGV. V lost 1 base, J lost 8 bases, and 4 bases stayed unmatched. This record belongs to a study of T cells after yellow fever vaccination. Study results and limitations: Weaker overall, the secondary response nonetheless peaked faster (day 5 versus 15).

UMIs and a universal primer site were added when TCR cDNA was made by 5'RACE template switching. From the 5' RACE reads, TCRdb called clonotypes with MiXCR, one entry per CDR3 protein. The sample lists 300,000 or so distinct CDR3 sequences; approximately 4% were seen once. The TCR sequence derives from a man aged 18-30 years who received the YFV17D yellow fever vaccine. The sequences come from PBMCs, collected 5 days after the yellow fever booster vaccination. This chain links TRBV11-2 with TRBJ2-1; 14 bases map to TRBD2. CDR3 in amino acids: CASSLGLAGGQDEQFF. The DNA of the CDR3 is TGTGCCAGCAGCTTAGGACTAGCGGGGGGGCAGGATGAGCAGTTCTTC.